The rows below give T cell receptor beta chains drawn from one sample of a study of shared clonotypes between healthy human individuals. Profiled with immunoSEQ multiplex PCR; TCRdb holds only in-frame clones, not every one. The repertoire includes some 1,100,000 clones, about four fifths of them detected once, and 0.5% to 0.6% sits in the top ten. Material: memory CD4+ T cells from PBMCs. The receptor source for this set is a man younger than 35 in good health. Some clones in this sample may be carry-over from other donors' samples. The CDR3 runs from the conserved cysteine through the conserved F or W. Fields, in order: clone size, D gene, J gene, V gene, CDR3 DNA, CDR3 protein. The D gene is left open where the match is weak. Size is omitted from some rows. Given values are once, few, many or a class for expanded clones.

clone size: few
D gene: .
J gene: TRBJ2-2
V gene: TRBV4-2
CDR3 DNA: TGTGCCAGCAGCCAGAGGGGTAACACCGGGGAGCTGTTTTTT
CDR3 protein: CASSQRGNTGELFF

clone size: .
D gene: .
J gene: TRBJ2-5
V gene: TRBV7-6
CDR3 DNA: TGTGCCAGCAGCCTAGGACAGTTCCCAACAGTAGACCAGTACTTC
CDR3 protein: CASSLGQFPTVDQYF

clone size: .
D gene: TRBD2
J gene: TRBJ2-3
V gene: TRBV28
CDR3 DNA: TGTGCCAGCAGCTTGGCCCTAGCGGGAGGGAGCACAGATACGCAGTATTTT
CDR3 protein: CASSLALAGGSTDTQYF

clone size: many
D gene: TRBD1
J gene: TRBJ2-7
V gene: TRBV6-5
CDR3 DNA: TGTGCCAGCAGTTACAACAGGGGGTTCGGCGTCTACGAGCAGTACTTC
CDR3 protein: CASSYNRGFGVYEQYF

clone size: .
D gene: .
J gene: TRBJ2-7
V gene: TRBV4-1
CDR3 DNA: TGCGCCAGCAGCCACCCTCCCGGGACCGACGCCTACGAGCAGTACTTC
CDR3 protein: CASSHPPGTDAYEQYF

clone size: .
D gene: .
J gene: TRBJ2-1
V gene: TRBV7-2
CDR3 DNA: TGTGCCAGCAGCGCAGACAGGTCCTACAATGAGCAGTTCTTC
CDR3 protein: CASSADRSYNEQFF

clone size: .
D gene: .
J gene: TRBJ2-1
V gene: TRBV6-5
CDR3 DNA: TGTGCCAGCAGCCCACGGAGCAATGAGCAGTTCTTC
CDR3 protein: CASSPRSNEQFF

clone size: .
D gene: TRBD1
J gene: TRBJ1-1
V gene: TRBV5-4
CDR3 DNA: TGTGCCAGCAGCCCAGGGGGTAAGGACACTGAAGCTTTCTTT
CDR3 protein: CASSPGGKDTEAFF

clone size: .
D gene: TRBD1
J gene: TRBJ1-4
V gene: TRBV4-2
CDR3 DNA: TGTGCCAGCAGCCAGGGCCCGGACAGGGGGAGGAATGAAAAACTGTTTTTT
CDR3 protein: CASSQGPDRGRNEKLFF

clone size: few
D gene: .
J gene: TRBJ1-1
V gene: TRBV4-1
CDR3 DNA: TGCGCCAGCAGCCAAGACTACACTGAAGCTTTCTTT
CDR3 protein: CASSQDYTEAFF

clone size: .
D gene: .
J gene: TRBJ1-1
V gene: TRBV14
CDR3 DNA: TGTGCCAGCAGCCACCAAAAGATATGGGAACTGAGGAACACTGAAGCTTTCTTT
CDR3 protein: CASSHQKIWELRNTEAFF

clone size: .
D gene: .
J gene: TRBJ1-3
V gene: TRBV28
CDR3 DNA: TGTGCCAGCAGTTTATATACAGCTTCCTCTGGAAACACCATATATTTT
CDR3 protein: CASSLYTASSGNTIYF

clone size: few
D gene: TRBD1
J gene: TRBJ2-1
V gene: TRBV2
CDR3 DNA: TGTGCCAGCAGTGACAGGGGGTTCCGCAATGAGCAGTTCTTC
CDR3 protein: CASSDRGFRNEQFF

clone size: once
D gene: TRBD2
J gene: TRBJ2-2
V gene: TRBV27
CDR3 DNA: TGTGCCAGCAGTTTCAGCGGGAGAGACACCGGGGAGCTGTTTTTT
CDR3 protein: CASSFSGRDTGELFF

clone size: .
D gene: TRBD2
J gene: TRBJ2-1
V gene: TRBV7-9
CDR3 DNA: TGTGCCAGCAGCGAGGGACTAGCGGGAGGGTGGCATGAGCAGTTCTTC
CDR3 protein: CASSEGLAGGWHEQFF

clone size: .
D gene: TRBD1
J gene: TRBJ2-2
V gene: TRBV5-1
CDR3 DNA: TGCGCCAGCAGCTTGGGACAGGGGTACAGGGAGCTGTTTTTT
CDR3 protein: CASSLGQGYRELFF